A single T cell receptor (beta chain) is shown here with its context. Its antigen is still unknown. Some clones are missing from TCRdb's copy, which holds only in-frame ones; the method was immunoSEQ multiplex PCR. The table lists about 15,000 clones, 85% to 95% of them singletons. The data derive from a study of T cell clonotyping in hematopoietic cell transplantation. Blood collection times were about day -28 and days 30, 100, 180 posttransplant. Study-wide results and limits: At the given depth, recipient repertoires were over 95% de novo clonotypes. Recipient TCR diversity dropped after transplant; expanded clonotypes rose from day 30 to 180. No sorting was done, leaving CD4 and CD8 contributions mixed.

Sequences were derived from PBMCs, sampled 30 days after allogeneic stem cell transplant. This TCR was recovered from a male patient aged 60 to 75 who had an allogeneic stem cell transplant from an unrelated donor, so the T cells may come from the graft donor. Some clones in this sample may be carry-over from other donors' samples.

The CDR3 reads CASSSGPLAGEQYF. CDR3 DNA: TGTGCCAGCAGCTCCGGGCCGTTAGCGGGGGAGCAGTACTTC. This sequence joins TRBV7-2 and TRBJ2-7; 8 positions agree with TRBD2. The CDR3 spans 14 residues. The V gene's germline CDR1 is SGHTA and CDR2 FQGNSA. Trimming took 4 bases from V and 7 from J; bases not matched to a gene: 9.